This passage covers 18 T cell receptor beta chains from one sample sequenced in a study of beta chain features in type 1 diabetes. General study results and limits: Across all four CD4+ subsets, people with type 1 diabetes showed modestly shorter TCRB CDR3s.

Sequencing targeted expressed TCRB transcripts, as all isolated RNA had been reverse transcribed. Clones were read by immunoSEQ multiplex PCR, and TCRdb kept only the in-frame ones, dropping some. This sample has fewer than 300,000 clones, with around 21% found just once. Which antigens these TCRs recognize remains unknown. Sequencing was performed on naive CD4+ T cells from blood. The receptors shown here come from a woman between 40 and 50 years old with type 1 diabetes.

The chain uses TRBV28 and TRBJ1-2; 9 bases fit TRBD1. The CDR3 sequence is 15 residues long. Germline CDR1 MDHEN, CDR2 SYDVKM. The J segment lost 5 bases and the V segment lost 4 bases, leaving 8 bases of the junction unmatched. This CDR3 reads CASSSADRGVYGYTF. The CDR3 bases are TGTGCCAGCAGTTCCGCGGACAGGGGAGTTTATGGCTACACCTTC.

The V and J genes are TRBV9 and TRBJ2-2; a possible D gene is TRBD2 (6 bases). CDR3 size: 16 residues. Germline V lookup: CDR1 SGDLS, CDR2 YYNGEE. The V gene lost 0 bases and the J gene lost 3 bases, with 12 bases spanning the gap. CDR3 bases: TGTGCCAGCAGCGTAGTTGGGGGGACGGACACCGGGGAGCTGTTTTTT. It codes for CASSVVGGTDTGELFF. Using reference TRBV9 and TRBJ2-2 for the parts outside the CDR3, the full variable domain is DSGVTQTPKHLITATGQRVTLRCSPRSGDLSVYWYQQSLDQGLQFLIQYYNGEERAKGNILERFSAQQFPDLHSELNLSSLELGDSALYFCASSVVGGTDTGELFFGEGSRLTVL.

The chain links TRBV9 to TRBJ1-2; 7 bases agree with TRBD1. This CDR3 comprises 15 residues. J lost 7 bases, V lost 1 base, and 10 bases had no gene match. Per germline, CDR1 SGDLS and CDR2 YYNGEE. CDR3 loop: CASSVQDRSVSGYTF. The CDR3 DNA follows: TGTGCCAGCAGCGTACAGGACAGGTCCGTCTCTGGCTACACCTTC.

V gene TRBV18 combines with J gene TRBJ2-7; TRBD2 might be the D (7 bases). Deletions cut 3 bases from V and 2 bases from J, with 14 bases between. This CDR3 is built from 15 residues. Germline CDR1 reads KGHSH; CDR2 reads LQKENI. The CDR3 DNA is TGTGCCAGCTCACCCCGGGGGGCCAGAGCCTACGAGCAGTACTTC. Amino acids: CASSPRGARAYEQYF. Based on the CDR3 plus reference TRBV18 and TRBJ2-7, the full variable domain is NAGVMQNPRHLVRRRGQEARLRCSPMKGHSHVYWYRQLPEEGLKFMVYLQKENIIDESGMPKERFSAEFPKEGPSILRIQQVVRGDSAAYFCASSPRGARAYEQYFGPGTRLTVT.

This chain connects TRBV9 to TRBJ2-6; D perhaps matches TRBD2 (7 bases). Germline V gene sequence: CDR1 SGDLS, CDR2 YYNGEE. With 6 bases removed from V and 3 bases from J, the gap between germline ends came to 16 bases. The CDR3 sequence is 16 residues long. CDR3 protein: CASTRGGAGGANVLTF. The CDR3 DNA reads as TGTGCCAGCACGAGGGGGGGGGCAGGTGGGGCCAACGTCCTGACTTTC.

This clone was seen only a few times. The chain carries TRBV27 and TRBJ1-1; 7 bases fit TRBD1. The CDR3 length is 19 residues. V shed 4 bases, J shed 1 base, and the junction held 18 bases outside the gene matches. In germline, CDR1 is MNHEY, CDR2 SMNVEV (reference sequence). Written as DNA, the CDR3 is TGTGCCAGCAGTTCTCACCCTTGGGACAGTCGAGCGGGGAACACTGAAGCTTTCTTT. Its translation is CASSSHPWDSRAGNTEAFF.

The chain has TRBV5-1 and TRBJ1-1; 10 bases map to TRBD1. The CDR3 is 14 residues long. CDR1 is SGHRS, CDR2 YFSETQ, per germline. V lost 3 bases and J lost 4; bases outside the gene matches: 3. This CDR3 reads CASSWGQGTTEAFF. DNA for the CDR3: TGCGCCAGCAGCTGGGGACAGGGGACCACTGAAGCTTTCTTT.

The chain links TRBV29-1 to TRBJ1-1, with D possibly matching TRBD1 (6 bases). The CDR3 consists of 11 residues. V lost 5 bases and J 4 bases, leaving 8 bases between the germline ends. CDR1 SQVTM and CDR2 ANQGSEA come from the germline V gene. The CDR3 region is CSVTGPTEAFF. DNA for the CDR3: TGCAGCGTTACAGGGCCCACTGAAGCTTTCTTT.

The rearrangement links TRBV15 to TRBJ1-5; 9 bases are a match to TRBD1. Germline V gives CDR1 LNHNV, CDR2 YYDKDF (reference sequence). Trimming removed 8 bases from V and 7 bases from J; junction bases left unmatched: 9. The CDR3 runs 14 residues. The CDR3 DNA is TGTGCCACCGCCGGGACAGGGCATTTACAGCCCCAGCATTTT. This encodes CATAGTGHLQPQHF.

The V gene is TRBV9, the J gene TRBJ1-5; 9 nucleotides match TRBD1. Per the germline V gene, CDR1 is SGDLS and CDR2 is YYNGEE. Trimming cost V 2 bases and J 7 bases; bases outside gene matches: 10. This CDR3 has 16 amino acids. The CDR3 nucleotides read TGTGCCAGCAGCGTGGGACAGGGCGCCGAGGGGCAGCCCCAGCATTTT. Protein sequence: CASSVGQGAEGQPQHF.

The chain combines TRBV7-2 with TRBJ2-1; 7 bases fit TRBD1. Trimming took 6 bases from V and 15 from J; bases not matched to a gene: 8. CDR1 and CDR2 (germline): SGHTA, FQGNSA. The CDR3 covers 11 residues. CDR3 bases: TGTGCCAGCAGAAGACAGGGAGATCCGTTCTTC. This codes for CASRRQGDPFF.

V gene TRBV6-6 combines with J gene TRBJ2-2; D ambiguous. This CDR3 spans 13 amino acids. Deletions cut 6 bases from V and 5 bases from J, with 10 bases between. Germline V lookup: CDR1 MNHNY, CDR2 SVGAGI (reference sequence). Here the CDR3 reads CASSAPSTGELFF. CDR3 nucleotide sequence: TGTGCCAGCAGCGCGCCTAGTACCGGGGAGCTGTTTTTT.

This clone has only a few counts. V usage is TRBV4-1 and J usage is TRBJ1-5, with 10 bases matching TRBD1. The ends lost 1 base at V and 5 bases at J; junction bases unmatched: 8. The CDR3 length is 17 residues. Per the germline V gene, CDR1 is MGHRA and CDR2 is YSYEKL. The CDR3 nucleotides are TGCGCCAGCAGCCAAGGGTCGGGGACAGGGGTTTATCAGCCCCAGCATTTT. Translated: CASSQGSGTGVYQPQHF.

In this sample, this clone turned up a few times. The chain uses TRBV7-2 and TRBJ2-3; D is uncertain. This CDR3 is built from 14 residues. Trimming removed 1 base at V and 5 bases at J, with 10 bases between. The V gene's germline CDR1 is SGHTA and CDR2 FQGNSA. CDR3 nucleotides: TGTGCCAGCAGCTTAGGCCTAGATATAGATACGCAGTATTTT. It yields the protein CASSLGLDIDTQYF.

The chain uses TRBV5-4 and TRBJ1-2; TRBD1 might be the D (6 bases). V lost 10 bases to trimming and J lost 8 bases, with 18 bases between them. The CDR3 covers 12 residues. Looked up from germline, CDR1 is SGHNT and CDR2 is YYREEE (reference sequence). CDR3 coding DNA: TGTGCCCACTCTTGGGGGGGCGGCGGCTACACCTTC. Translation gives CAHSWGGGGYTF.

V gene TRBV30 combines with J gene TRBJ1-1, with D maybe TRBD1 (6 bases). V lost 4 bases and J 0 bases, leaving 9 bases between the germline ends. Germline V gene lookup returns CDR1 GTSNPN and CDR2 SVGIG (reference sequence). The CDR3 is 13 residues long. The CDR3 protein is CAWNRAMNTEAFF. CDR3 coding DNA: TGTGCCTGGAACAGGGCCATGAACACTGAAGCTTTCTTT.

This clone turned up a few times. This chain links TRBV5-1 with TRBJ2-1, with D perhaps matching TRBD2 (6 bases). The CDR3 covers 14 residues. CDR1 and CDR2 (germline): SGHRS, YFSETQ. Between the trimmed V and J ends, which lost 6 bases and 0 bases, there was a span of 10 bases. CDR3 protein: CASTGGSSYNEQFF. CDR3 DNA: TGCGCCAGCACTGGAGGGAGCTCCTACAATGAGCAGTTCTTC. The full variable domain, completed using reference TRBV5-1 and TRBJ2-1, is KAGVTQTPRYLIKTRGQQVTLSCSPISGHRSVSWYQQTPGQGLQFLFEYFSETQRNKGNFPGRFSGRQFSNSRSEMNVSTLELGDSALYLCASTGGSSYNEQFFGPGTRLTVL.

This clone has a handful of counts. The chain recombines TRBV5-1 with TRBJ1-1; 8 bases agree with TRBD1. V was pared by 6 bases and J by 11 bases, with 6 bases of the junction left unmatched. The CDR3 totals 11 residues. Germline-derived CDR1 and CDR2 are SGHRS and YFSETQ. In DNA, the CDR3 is TGCGCCAGCACAGAGGACAGGGTTGCTTTCTTT. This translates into CASTEDRVAFF.